A single sample gave rise to the 10 T cell receptor beta chains below, sequenced in a study of breast tumors, draining lymph nodes, adjacent tissues. TCRdb recomputed calls from the multiplex PCR reads with MiXCR, one row per CDR3 protein. The sample has around 130,000 distinct CDR3 sequences, about 20% seen once. Axillary draining lymph nodes of breast cancer patients supplied the node samples. The specimen sequenced was axillary lymph node tissue. These receptors were taken from a female donor with breast cancer. Some clones in this sample may be carry-over from other donors' samples.

This clonotype was counted at least ten times. The V gene is TRBV2, the J gene TRBJ2-3; weak D call: TRBD2 (6 bases). Trimming removed 5 bases at V and 6 bases at J, with 15 bases between. From germline, CDR1 is SNHLY and CDR2 FYNNEI. The CDR3 covers 14 residues. CDR3 amino acids: CASSPLDAGDTQYF. DNA of the CDR3: TGTGCCAGCAGTCCACTGGACGCGGGGGATACGCAGTATTTT.

For this clonotype: Because it lacks the conserved phenylalanine or tryptophan at the end, this CDR3 is likely a read error. This chain joins TRBV5-4 and TRBJ2-3; D call uncertain. Trimming took off 3 bases at V and 5 bases at J, with 10 bases between the two ends. This CDR3 contains 13 residues. The germline V gene has CDR1 SGHNT and CDR2 YYREEE (reference sequence). The CDR3 sequence: CASSSSYQDTQYL. CDR3 in DNA: TGTGCCAGCAGCTCGTCGTATCAAGATACGCAGTATCTT.

In its sample, this clonotype was seen many times. The rearrangement links TRBV2 to TRBJ2-3, with D possibly being TRBD2 (6 bases). CDR1 and CDR2 from the germline V gene are SNHLY and FYNNEI. Trimming stripped 2 bases from V and 3 bases from J, with 12 bases between. The CDR3 spans 15 residues. Written as DNA, the CDR3 is TGTGCCAGCAGTGAAAACGGGAGTGGTACAGATACGCAGTATTTT. Amino acids: CASSENGSGTDTQYF.

This clonotype was observed many times. This rearrangement joins TRBV10-3 to TRBJ2-1; D gene ambiguous. Germline-derived CDR1 and CDR2 are ENHRY and SYGVKD. The CDR3 runs to 13 residues. V was pared by 0 bases and J by 9 bases, with 9 bases between. CDR3 sequence reads: CAISESTQGEQFF. The CDR3 region has the DNA TGTGCCATCAGTGAGTCGACGCAAGGTGAGCAGTTCTTC.

This clonotype was counted at least ten times. V usage is TRBV3-1 and J usage is TRBJ2-3; perhaps TRBD1 as D (6 bases). Germline CDR1 is LGHDT and CDR2 is YNNKEL (reference sequence). The CDR3 is made up of 13 amino acids. Between the trimmed V and J ends, which lost 7 bases and 5 bases, there was a span of 13 bases. DNA for the CDR3: TGTGCCAGCAACCAGGGGCGCGGAGATACGCAGTATTTT. This sequence encodes CASNQGRGDTQYF.

This clonotype was detected many times. This sequence joins TRBV20-1 and TRBJ2-7; 11 bases are shared with TRBD2. The CDR3 has 14 residues. J gave up 4 bases and V 5 bases, and 7 bases lay outside the gene matches. CDR1 is DFQATT and CDR2 is SNEGSKA in the germline V gene (reference sequence). The CDR3 protein is CSAQGTSGSYEQYF. The DNA of the CDR3 is TGCAGTGCTCAGGGGACTAGCGGTTCGTACGAGCAGTACTTC.

Note on this clonotype: Since a much larger clone is just one base distant, this may be a read error. The chain carries TRBV5-1 and TRBJ1-5; D unresolved. The CDR3 has 15 residues. Per germline, CDR1 SGHRS and CDR2 YFSETQ. Trimming took off 4 bases at V and 0 bases at J, with 11 bases between the two ends. The chain's CDR3 is CASSLGGDSNQPQHF. The CDR3 DNA reads as TGCGCCAGCAGCCTGGGCGGAGATAGCAATCAGCCCCAGCATTTT.

The DNA for the CDR3 is TGTGCCAGCAGTTTACTAGCGGATTACAATGAGCAGTTCTTC. This sequence encodes CASSLLADYNEQFF. The V and J genes are TRBV28 and TRBJ2-1; 7 bases match TRBD2. This CDR3 spans 14 amino acids. After removal of 2 bases from V and 4 bases from J, the junction contained 2 bases not matched to a gene. Per the germline V gene, CDR1 is MDHEN and CDR2 is SYDVKM.

As for this clonotype: At one end, the junction sequence differs from germline, possibly due to a read error. The chain uses TRBV9 and TRBJ2-1; D ambiguous. The CDR3 contains 12 residues. The germline V gene has CDR1 SGDLS and CDR2 YYNGEE. For the CDR3, the DNA is TGTGCCGGCAGTTTAGGTCCCAATGAGCAGTTCTTC. Translating gives CAGSLGPNEQFF.

This clonotype was counted between two and nine times. J is TRBJ2-1 and V is TRBV11-2; 8 nucleotides agree with TRBD1. The CDR3 is made up of 17 amino acids. Germline values: CDR1 SGHAT, CDR2 FQNNGV. After removal of 5 bases from V and 0 bases from J, the junction contained 9 bases not matched to a gene. In DNA form, the CDR3 reads TGTGCCAGCAGCCGCCCTCGACAGGGGAGCTCCTACAATGAGCAGTTCTTC. This sequence encodes CASSRPRQGSSYNEQFF.